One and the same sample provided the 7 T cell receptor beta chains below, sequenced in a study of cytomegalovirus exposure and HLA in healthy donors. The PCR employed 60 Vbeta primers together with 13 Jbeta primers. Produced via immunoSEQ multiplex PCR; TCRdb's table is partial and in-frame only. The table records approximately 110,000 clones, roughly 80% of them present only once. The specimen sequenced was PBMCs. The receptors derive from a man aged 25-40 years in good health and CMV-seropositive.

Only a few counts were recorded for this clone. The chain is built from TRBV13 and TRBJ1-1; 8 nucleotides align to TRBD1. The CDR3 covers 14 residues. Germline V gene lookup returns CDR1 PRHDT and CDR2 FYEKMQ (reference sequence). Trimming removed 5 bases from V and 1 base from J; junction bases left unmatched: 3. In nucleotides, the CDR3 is TGTGCCAGCAGCCCCGGGACAGGGAACACTGAAGCTTTCTTT. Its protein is CASSPGTGNTEAFF.

Written as DNA, the CDR3 is TGTGCCAGCAGTTTGGTCGGGAGCGCAGATACGCAGTATTTT. Translation gives CASSLVGSADTQYF. This chain connects TRBV27 to TRBJ2-3, with D possibly matching TRBD2 (6 bases). The germline V gene has CDR1 MNHEY and CDR2 SMNVEV (reference sequence). Trimming removed 3 bases from V and 4 bases from J, with 11 bases in between. The CDR3 runs 14 residues.

DNA for the CDR3: TGTGCCAGTAGTGTGCTAGCGGCTACCTACAATGAGCAGTTCTTC. It yields the protein CASSVLAATYNEQFF. J is TRBJ2-1 and V is TRBV19, with 7 bases identical to TRBD2. The J segment lost 2 bases and the V segment lost 5 bases, leaving 6 bases of the junction unmatched. Germline V gene lookup returns CDR1 LNHDA and CDR2 SQIVND (reference sequence). This CDR3 is built from 15 residues.

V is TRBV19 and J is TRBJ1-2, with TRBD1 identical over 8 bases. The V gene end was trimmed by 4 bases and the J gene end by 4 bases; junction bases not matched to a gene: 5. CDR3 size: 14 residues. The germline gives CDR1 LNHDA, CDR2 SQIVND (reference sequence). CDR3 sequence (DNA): TGTGCCAGTAGTAGTCACAGGGGGACCTATGGCTACACCTTC. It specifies CASSSHRGTYGYTF.

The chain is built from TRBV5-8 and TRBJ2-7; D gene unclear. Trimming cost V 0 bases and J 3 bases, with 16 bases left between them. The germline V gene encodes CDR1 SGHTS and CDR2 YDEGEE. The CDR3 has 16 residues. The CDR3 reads CASSLASRLEFYEQYV. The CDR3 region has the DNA TGTGCCAGCAGCTTGGCTAGTCGCTTGGAATTCTACGAGCAGTACGTC.

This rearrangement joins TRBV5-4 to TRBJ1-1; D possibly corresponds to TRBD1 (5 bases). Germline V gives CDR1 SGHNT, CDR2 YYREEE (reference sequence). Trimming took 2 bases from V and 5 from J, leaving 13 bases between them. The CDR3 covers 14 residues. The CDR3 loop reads CASSFRNSGTEAFF. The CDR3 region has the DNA TGTGCCAGCAGCTTCAGAAACTCAGGGACTGAAGCTTTCTTT.

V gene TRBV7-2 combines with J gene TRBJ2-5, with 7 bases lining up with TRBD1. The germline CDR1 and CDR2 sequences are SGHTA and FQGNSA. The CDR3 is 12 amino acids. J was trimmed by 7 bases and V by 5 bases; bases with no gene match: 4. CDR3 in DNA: TGTGCCAGCAGCGGAACAGGGGTGACCCAGTACTTC. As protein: CASSGTGVTQYF.